This T cell receptor (beta chain) was profiled in a study of blood T cell repertoires in COVID-19. Study background: Samples taken during acute and convalescent COVID-19 were collected in the United States, Italy and Spain.

In this sample, this clone turned up a few times. Here immunoSEQ multiplex PCR was the method, and the copy in TCRdb shows in-frame clones only, minus some. The profile shows some 250,000 clones, around 83% of them singletons. The germline gives CDR1 MGHRA, CDR2 YSYEKL. The CDR3 covers 15 residues. Trimming stripped 0 bases from V and 1 base from J, with 9 bases between. This rearrangement joins TRBV4-1 to TRBJ1-1; unclear D gene. The material sequenced was peripheral blood. The source is a woman aged 18-29 years with acute or convalescent COVID-19. In nucleotides, the CDR3 is TGCGCCAGCAGCCAAGATGTTGGCAGGAACACTGAAGCTTTCTTT. This translates into CASSQDVGRNTEAFF.